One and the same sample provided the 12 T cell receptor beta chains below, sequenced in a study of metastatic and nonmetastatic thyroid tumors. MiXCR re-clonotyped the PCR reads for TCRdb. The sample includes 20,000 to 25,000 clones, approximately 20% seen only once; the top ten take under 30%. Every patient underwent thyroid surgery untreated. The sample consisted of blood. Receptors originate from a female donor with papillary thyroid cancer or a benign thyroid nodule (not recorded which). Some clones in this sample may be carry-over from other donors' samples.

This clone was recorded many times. CDR3 loop: CAISVDSAYGYTF. The CDR3 DNA sequence: TGTGCCATCAGTGTTGACAGCGCCTATGGCTACACCTTC. The genes are TRBV10-3 and TRBJ1-2, with a tentative D call TRBD1 (5 bases). CDR3 length: 13 residues. The germline V gene has CDR1 ENHRY and CDR2 SYGVKD. V lost 4 bases and J 4 bases, leaving 10 bases between the germline ends.

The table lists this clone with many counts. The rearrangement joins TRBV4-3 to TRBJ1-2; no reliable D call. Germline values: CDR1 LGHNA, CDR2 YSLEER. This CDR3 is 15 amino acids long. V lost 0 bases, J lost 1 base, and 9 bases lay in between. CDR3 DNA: TGCGCCAGCAGCCAAGATACGGGGAATAACTATGGCTACACCTTC. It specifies CASSQDTGNNYGYTF.

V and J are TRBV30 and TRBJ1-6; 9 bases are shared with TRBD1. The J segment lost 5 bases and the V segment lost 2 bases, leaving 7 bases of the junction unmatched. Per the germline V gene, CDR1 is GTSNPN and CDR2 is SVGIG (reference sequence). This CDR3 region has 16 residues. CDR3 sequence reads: CAWSYRDRVNNSPLHF. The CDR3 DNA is TGTGCCTGGAGTTACCGGGACAGGGTAAATAATTCACCCCTCCACTTT.

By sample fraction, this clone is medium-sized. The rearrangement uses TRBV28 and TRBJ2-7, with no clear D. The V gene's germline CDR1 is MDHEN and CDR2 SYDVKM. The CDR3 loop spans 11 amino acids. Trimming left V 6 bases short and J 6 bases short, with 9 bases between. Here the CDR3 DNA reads TGTGCCAGCAGACGCTTTGGCGAGCAGTACTTC. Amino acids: CASRRFGEQYF. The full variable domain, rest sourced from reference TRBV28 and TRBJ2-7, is DVKVTQSSRYLVKRTGEKVFLECVQDMDHENMFWYRQDPGLGLRLIYFSYDVKMKEKGDIPEGYSVSREKKERFSLILESASTNQTSMYLCASRRFGEQYFGPGTRLTVT.

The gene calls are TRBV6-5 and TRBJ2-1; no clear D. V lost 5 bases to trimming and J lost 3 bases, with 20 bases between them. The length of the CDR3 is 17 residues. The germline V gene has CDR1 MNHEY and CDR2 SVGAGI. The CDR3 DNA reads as TGTGCCAGCAGTAACTTTAACCTCCCGCTAGGCTACAATGAGCAGTTCTTC. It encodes CASSNFNLPLGYNEQFF.

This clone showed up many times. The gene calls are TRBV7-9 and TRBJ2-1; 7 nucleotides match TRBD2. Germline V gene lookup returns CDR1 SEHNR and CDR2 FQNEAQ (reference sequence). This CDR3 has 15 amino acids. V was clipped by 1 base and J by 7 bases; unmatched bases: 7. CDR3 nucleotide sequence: TGTGCCAGCAGCTTAGGAGGGGCAGCGGGGAATGAGCAGTTCTTC. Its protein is CASSLGGAAGNEQFF.

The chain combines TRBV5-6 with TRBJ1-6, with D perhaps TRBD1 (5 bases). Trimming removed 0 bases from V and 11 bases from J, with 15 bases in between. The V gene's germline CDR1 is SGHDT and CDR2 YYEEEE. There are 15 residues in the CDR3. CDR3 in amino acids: CASSLEGRARAPLHF. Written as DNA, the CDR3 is TGTGCCAGCAGCTTGGAGGGCAGGGCTCGGGCACCCCTCCACTTT.

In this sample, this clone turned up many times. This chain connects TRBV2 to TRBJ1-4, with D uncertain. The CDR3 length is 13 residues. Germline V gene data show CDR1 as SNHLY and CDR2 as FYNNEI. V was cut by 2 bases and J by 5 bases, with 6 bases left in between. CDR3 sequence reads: CASSEIRNEKLFF. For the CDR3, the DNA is TGTGCCAGCAGTGAAATTAGGAATGAAAAACTGTTTTTT.

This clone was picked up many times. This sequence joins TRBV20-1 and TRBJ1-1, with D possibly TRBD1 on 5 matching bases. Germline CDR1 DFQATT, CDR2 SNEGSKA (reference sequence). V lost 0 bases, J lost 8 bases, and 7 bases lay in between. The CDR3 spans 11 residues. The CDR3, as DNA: TGCAGTGCTAGAGATCGGGGGGAAGCTTTCTTT. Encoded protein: CSARDRGEAFF.

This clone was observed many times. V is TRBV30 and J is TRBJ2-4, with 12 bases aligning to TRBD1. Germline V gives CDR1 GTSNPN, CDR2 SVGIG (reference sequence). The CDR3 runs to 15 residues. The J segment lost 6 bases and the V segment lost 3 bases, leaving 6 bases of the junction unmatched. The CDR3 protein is CAWRGQGAYGNIQYF. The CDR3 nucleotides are TGTGCCTGGAGGGGACAGGGGGCGTACGGAAACATTCAGTACTTC.

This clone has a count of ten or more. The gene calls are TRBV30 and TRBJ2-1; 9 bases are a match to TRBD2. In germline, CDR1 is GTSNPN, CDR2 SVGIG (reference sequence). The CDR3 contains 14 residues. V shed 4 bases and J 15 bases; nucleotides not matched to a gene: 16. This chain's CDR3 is CAWKLAGAESEGFF. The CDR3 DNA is TGTGCCTGGAAACTAGCGGGCGCCGAGTCGGAGGGGTTCTTC.

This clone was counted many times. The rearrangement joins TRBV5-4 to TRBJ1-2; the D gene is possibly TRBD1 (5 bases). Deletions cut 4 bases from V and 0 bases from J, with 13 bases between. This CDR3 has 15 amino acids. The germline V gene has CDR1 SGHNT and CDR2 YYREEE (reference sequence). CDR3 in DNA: TGTGCCAGCAGCCGTGACAGCTCCTCTAACTATGGCTACACCTTC. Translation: CASSRDSSSNYGYTF.